One and the same sample provided the 19 T cell receptor beta chains below, sequenced in a study of identical twins. TCRdb recomputed calls from the 5' RACE reads with MiXCR, one row per CDR3 protein. The repertoire holds 550,000 to 800,000 distinct CDR3 sequences, with 7.1% as singletons. This same sample was also taken into another study, of yellow fever vaccine responses in identical twins.

Sample: PBMCs. The source of these receptors is a woman between 18 and 30 years old in good health.

The table lists this clonotype with many counts. This rearrangement joins TRBV5-1 to TRBJ2-2; 14 nucleotides align to TRBD2. The germline V gene has CDR1 SGHRS and CDR2 YFSETQ. Trimming at V came to 4 bases and at J to 3 bases, leaving 5 bases not matched to a gene. This CDR3 spans 17 amino acids. This CDR3 is CASSPGTSGRYTGELFF. CDR3 DNA: TGCGCCAGCAGCCCAGGGACTAGCGGGAGATACACCGGGGAGCTGTTTTTT.

V gene TRBV12-3 or TRBV12-4 combines with J gene TRBJ2-5; 9 positions agree with TRBD2. The CDR3 spans 16 residues. Trimming removed 4 bases from V and 2 bases from J; junction bases left unmatched: 8. DNA for the CDR3: TGTGCCAGCAGTTCTCATAGCGGGGGCCCACAAGAGACCCAGTACTTC. Amino acid sequence: CASSSHSGGPQETQYF.

The DNA of the CDR3 is TGTGCCAGCAGTGCCCGAGCGGGAGGGGAGACCCAGTACTTC. Protein sequence: CASSARAGGETQYF. The rearrangement links TRBV6-1 to TRBJ2-5; 10 positions match TRBD2. Trimming at V came to 4 bases and at J to 5 bases, leaving 4 bases not matched to a gene. Germline V gene data show CDR1 as MNHNS and CDR2 as SASEGT. This CDR3 region has 14 residues.

This clonotype was seen many times. This chain uses TRBV10-3 with TRBJ2-1, with 8 bases matching TRBD2. The V segment lost 5 bases and the J segment 8 bases; nucleotides outside the gene matches: 17. Germline loops: CDR1 ENHRY, CDR2 SYGVKD. The CDR3 extends over 17 amino acids. CDR3 region: CAISPTGGSGVLDEQFF. In nucleotides, the CDR3 is TGTGCCATCAGTCCCACCGGGGGTAGCGGGGTGCTGGATGAGCAGTTCTTC.

This clonotype came up a few times. The V and J genes are TRBV29-1 and TRBJ2-7; no clear D gene. The V and J ends lost 6 bases and 0 bases respectively, with 15 bases between them. The CDR3 has 14 amino acids. Germline loops: CDR1 SQVTM, CDR2 ANQGSEA. The DNA of the CDR3 is TGCAGCGTCTCACGTAGCCACAGCTCCTACGAGCAGTACTTC. Translated: CSVSRSHSSYEQYF.

There are many counts of this clonotype. The gene calls are TRBV12-3 or TRBV12-4 and TRBJ1-4; 9 nucleotides line up with TRBD1. Trimming cost V 5 bases and J 8 bases; bases outside gene matches: 9. The CDR3 extends over 15 amino acids. CDR3 DNA sequence: TGTGCCAGCAGTCGGGACGGGACAGGGAACGAAAAACTGTTTTTT. As protein: CASSRDGTGNEKLFF.

This chain uses TRBV5-1 with TRBJ2-7, with TRBD1 as a possible D gene (6 bases). Per germline, CDR1 SGHRS and CDR2 YFSETQ. CDR3 size: 13 residues. Trimming left V 3 bases short and J 6 bases short, with 13 bases between. The CDR3 protein is CASSSLQGTEQYF. For the CDR3, the DNA is TGCGCCAGCAGCTCCCTACAGGGAACCGAGCAGTACTTC.

This clonotype showed up many times. V gene TRBV6-1 combines with J gene TRBJ1-1, with TRBD1 matching 8 bases. The germline V gene has CDR1 MNHNS and CDR2 SASEGT. The CDR3 covers 16 residues. Trimming cost V 5 bases and J 5 bases; bases outside gene matches: 13. The CDR3 coding sequence is TGTGCCAGCAGTCCCGATCAGGGGGCCAGGTATACTGAAGCTTTCTTT. Its translation: CASSPDQGARYTEAFF.

Only a few counts were recorded for this clonotype. In nucleotides, the CDR3 is TGTGCCAGCAGCCAAGATGATGGCCCGATTTTTGCCGGGGAGCTGTTTTTT. Translation gives CASSQDDGPIFAGELFF. V usage is TRBV14 and J usage is TRBJ2-2, with unresolved D. The CDR3 consists of 17 residues. V shed 0 bases and J shed 6 bases, with 17 bases lying between them. The germline V gene encodes CDR1 SGHDN and CDR2 FVKESK. The full variable domain, its missing parts supplied by reference TRBV14 and TRBJ2-2, is EAGVTQFPSHSVIEKGQTVTLRCDPISGHDNLYWYRRVMGKEIKFLLHFVKESKQDESGMPNNRFLAERTGGTYSTLKVQPAELEDSGVYFCASSQDDGPIFAGELFFGEGSRLTVL.

This clonotype has a count of ten or more. The chain uses TRBV5-1 and TRBJ1-4, with no clear D. V was cut by 1 base and J by 0 bases, with 10 bases left in between. The CDR3 totals 16 residues. CDR1 and CDR2 from the germline V gene are SGHRS and YFSETQ. The CDR3: CASSLRVTPTNEKLFF. DNA of the CDR3: TGCGCCAGCAGCTTGAGGGTCACCCCAACTAATGAAAAACTGTTTTTT.

This clonotype was picked up many times. The rearrangement links TRBV20-1 to TRBJ1-2; 10 bases line up with TRBD1. V gave up 2 bases and J gave up 7 bases; unmatched junction bases: 13. The V gene's germline CDR1 is DFQATT and CDR2 SNEGSKA (reference sequence). CDR3 length: 16 amino acids. DNA of the CDR3: TGCAGTGCTAGATACCTCAGCGGGACAGGGGTCGTTGGCTACACCTTC. It codes for CSARYLSGTGVVGYTF.

This clonotype was recorded at least ten times. The chain has TRBV12-3 or TRBV12-4 and TRBJ2-1; the D gene is possibly TRBD2 (5 bases). The CDR3 has 15 residues. Trimming took 6 bases from V and 1 from J, leaving 13 bases between them. CDR3 bases: TGTGCCAGCAGCCAGGACCCGGGATCCTACAATGAGCAGTTCTTC. Amino acid sequence: CASSQDPGSYNEQFF.

This clonotype was detected many times. The chain has TRBV24-1 and TRBJ2-6; D remains ambiguous. The CDR3 loop spans 16 amino acids. The ends were cut back, 0 bases at V and 0 bases at J, with 5 bases in the middle. Germline values: CDR1 KGHDR, CDR2 SFDVKD. The CDR3 coding sequence is TGTGCCACCAGTGATTTGCAGGACTCTGGGGCCAACGTCCTGACTTTC. Its protein is CATSDLQDSGANVLTF.

There are a few counts of this clonotype. This chain uses TRBV15 with TRBJ2-1, with unresolved D. CDR1 is LNHNV, CDR2 YYDKDF, per germline (reference sequence). The CDR3 is 16 amino acids. The V end was cut by 3 bases, the J end by 0 bases, with 12 bases between. CDR3 bases: TGTGCCACCAGCAGTTACTTAGCAAGCTCCTACAATGAGCAGTTCTTC. This gives the protein CATSSYLASSYNEQFF.

CDR3 sequence reads: CATQTLRGDTQYF. The CDR3 bases are TGTGCCACCCAGACCCTCCGGGGAGATACGCAGTATTTT. This rearrangement joins TRBV6-1 to TRBJ2-3; D is possibly TRBD2 (5 bases). Germline CDR1 MNHNS, CDR2 SASEGT. This CDR3 has 13 amino acids. The V end was cut by 10 bases, the J end by 5 bases, with 16 bases between.

The V and J genes are TRBV7-2 and TRBJ2-1, with D unclear. CDR1 is SGHTA, CDR2 FQGNSA, per germline. This CDR3 is built from 15 residues. The V gene lost 5 bases and the J gene lost 6 bases, with 17 bases spanning the gap. CDR3 sequence: CASSVAASTINEQFF. In DNA form, the CDR3 reads TGTGCCAGCAGCGTGGCGGCCTCCACTATCAATGAGCAGTTCTTC.

This clonotype was detected a few times. The V and J genes are TRBV5-1 and TRBJ2-3; 10 bases match TRBD2. Germline lookup yields CDR1 SGHRS and CDR2 YFSETQ. The CDR3 sequence is 14 residues long. V lost 1 base, J lost 6 bases, and 2 bases stayed unmatched. The CDR3 nucleotides are TGCGCCAGCAGCTTGAAGCGGGGGGGCGATACGCAGTATTTT. It is translated as CASSLKRGGDTQYF.

This clonotype has at least ten counts. The chain recombines TRBV3-1 with TRBJ1-4; D possibly corresponds to TRBD1 (5 bases). This CDR3 is 15 amino acids long. Germline V gene data show CDR1 as LGHDT and CDR2 as YNNKEL (reference sequence). Deletions cut 4 bases from V and 8 bases from J, with 17 bases between. The CDR3 loop is CASSPSPAGSEKLFF. The CDR3 DNA is TGTGCCAGCAGCCCCAGTCCGGCAGGGAGCGAAAAACTGTTTTTT.

Ten or more counts support this clonotype. The V gene is TRBV6-6, the J gene TRBJ1-6; 8 positions match TRBD1. The J segment lost 7 bases and the V segment lost 7 bases, leaving 3 bases of the junction unmatched. The CDR3 runs to 13 residues. CDR1 and CDR2 (germline): MNHNY, SVGAGI (reference sequence). Here the CDR3 reads CASNTGGNSPLHF. The CDR3 nucleotides read TGTGCCAGCAATACAGGGGGAAATTCACCCCTCCACTTT.